This T cell receptor (beta chain) was retrieved from a study of cytomegalovirus exposure and HLA in healthy donors. PCR employed 60 Vbeta and 13 Jbeta primers. The data were produced by immunoSEQ multiplex PCR, yet TCRdb's version contains in-frame clones alone and is incomplete. The sample consists of around 94,000 clones, 75% to 85% of them appearing once. The germline gives CDR1 SNHLY, CDR2 FYNNEI. J was trimmed by 4 bases and V by 6 bases; bases with no gene match: 6. The CDR3 is made up of 15 amino acids. What was sequenced was PBMCs. The sequence came from a woman between 40 and 55 years old in good health and CMV-seronegative. The chain recombines TRBV2 with TRBJ2-3; TRBD2 aligns across 11 bases. CDR3 in DNA: TGTGCCAGCAGGGGACTAGCGGAACCTTCAGATACGCAGTATTTT. The encoded protein is CASRGLAEPSDTQYF.